This record covers a single TCR beta chain. The data are from a study of blood T cell repertoires in COVID-19. The wider study: Researchers got acute and convalescent COVID-19 samples from the United States, Italy and Spain. Nucleic acid was either cDNA or gDNA, and it came from T cells, B-cell-depleted T cells, or PBMCs.

The germline V gene encodes CDR1 SGHRS and CDR2 YFSETQ. This CDR3 region has 12 residues. The ends lost 7 bases at V and 4 bases at J; junction bases unmatched: 1. Original data processing: For nucleated cells, counts were estimated from reference gene primer amplification. Measured with immunoSEQ multiplex PCR; TCRdb has only the in-frame clones, and not every one. The DNA gave D and trimming, while V, J and clone size come from that table. The sample records 70,000 or so clones, around 83% being singletons. Sequenced: peripheral blood. The chain carries TRBV5-1 and TRBJ2-2, with 7 bases identical to TRBD1. The clonotype originates from a man aged 50-59 years with acute or convalescent COVID-19. The CDR3 here is CASRDSTGELFF. CDR3 DNA sequence: TGCGCCAGCCGGGACAGCACCGGGGAGCTGTTTTTT.